Given below is one T cell receptor beta chain in context. Its antigen is undetermined. TCRdb re-called the 5' RACE reads with MiXCR, one entry per CDR3 protein. Among roughly 180,000 distinct CDR3 sequences listed, about 9.9% were seen once. CDR1 and CDR2 (germline): MGHRA, YSYEKL. This CDR3 region has 16 residues. The V segment lost 0 bases and the J segment 8 bases; nucleotides outside the gene matches: 9. The sample comes from a study of T-cell memory formation after mild COVID-19. On the study more broadly: Clusters of TCRs were largely donor specific. Study-wide results and limits: Pre-infection memory held some responding clones, suggesting pre-existing cross-reactive T cells responded. Clones contracting across day 15 to 85 had a balanced CD4/CD8 profile; later expanding clones leaned CD4+. The SARS-CoV-2 specificity of second-wave clones reaching peak at day 37 remained unverified.

The chain links TRBV4-1 to TRBJ1-4; TRBD1 aligns across 7 bases. The material sequenced was PBMCs or a T cell subset sorted from them (not recorded which). This clonotype was sampled from a man aged 18 to 29 who had mild COVID-19 (a few samples of this study predate the infection). Cell type and time point are not known. This CDR3 is CASSQEGTGVLEKLFF. The CDR3 region has the DNA TGCGCCAGCAGCCAAGAGGGAACAGGGGTTCTGGAAAAACTGTTTTTT.